These 22 T cell receptor beta chains originate from one sample sequenced in a study of OX40 agonist ivuxolimab in advanced cancers. The repertoire was sequenced with immunoSEQ multiplex PCR; TCRdb's copy has only in-frame clones and lacks some. This table holds tens of thousands of clones, over 90% found once. The sample here was CD4+ or CD8+ T cells sorted from blood, taken in a trial of the OX40 agonist ivuxolimab. These receptors were taken from an adult with an advanced solid tumor such as melanoma, head and neck, liver or kidney cancer.

The V and J genes are TRBV18 and TRBJ2-3; 11 nucleotides align to TRBD2. Trimming took 1 base from V and 4 from J; bases not matched to a gene: 4. CDR3 length: 16 amino acids. Germline V gene lookup returns CDR1 KGHSH and CDR2 LQKENI. CDR3 in amino acids: CASSPLAGGPADTQYF. Here the CDR3 DNA reads TGTGCCAGCTCACCACTAGCGGGAGGGCCCGCAGATACGCAGTATTTT.

V is TRBV11-3 and J is TRBJ2-7; a possible D gene is TRBD1 (7 bases). The CDR3 extends over 15 amino acids. Germline CDR1 and CDR2: SGHNT and YENEEA. The V gene lost 6 bases and the J gene lost 0 bases, with 15 bases spanning the gap. Written as DNA, the CDR3 is TGTGCCAGCAGACCCGGCCAGGGGGGCTCCTACGAGCAGTACTTC. Its translation is CASRPGQGGSYEQYF.

The chain recombines TRBV28 with TRBJ2-7; 9 bases line up with TRBD2. This CDR3 has 15 residues. The junction had 11 bases not matched to a gene; V was cut back by 6 bases and J by 5 bases. The germline V gene encodes CDR1 MDHEN and CDR2 SYDVKM. For the CDR3, the DNA is TGTGCCAGCAGGTTAGCGGGAGTTTTTTCGCACGAGCAGTACTTC. Residues: CASRLAGVFSHEQYF.

The J gene is TRBJ2-1, the V gene TRBV27, with 7 bases that match TRBD2. The V and J ends lost 3 bases and 4 bases, in that order; junction bases with no gene match: 6. The CDR3 is 15 residues long. The germline V gene encodes CDR1 MNHEY and CDR2 SMNVEV (reference sequence). Written as DNA, the CDR3 is TGTGCCAGCAGTTTCAGGCTAGCGGTTTACAATGAGCAGTTCTTC. This sequence encodes CASSFRLAVYNEQFF.

This clone appeared a single time. The V gene is TRBV28, the J gene TRBJ1-5, with D unclear. V was trimmed by 2 bases and J by 6 bases, leaving 14 bases between them. The CDR3 has 15 residues. Germline V gene sequence: CDR1 MDHEN, CDR2 SYDVKM. The CDR3 region has the DNA TGTGCCAGCAGTTTACCTGCGATGGCAATTCAGCCCCAGCATTTT. Protein sequence: CASSLPAMAIQPQHF.

The chain combines TRBV5-8 with TRBJ2-4; D is unclear. Deletions cut 1 base from V and 0 bases from J, with 11 bases between. The CDR3 contains 16 residues. Germline V gives CDR1 SGHTS, CDR2 YDEGEE. CDR3 in DNA: TGTGCCAGCAGCTTGTTGGCCGGTCTAGCCAAAAACATTCAGTACTTC. It yields the protein CASSLLAGLAKNIQYF.

This CDR3 is CASSLKRGSNEQFF. The CDR3 region has the DNA TGTGCCAGCAGCTTGAAGAGGGGGAGTAATGAGCAGTTCTTC. V and J are TRBV7-2 and TRBJ2-1, with D maybe TRBD1 (6 bases). This CDR3 region has 14 residues. The V and J ends lost 3 bases and 7 bases respectively, with 13 bases between them. Germline CDR1 reads SGHTA; CDR2 reads FQGNSA.

The chain combines TRBV7-2 with TRBJ2-2, with D hard to call. Germline CDR1 SGHTA, CDR2 FQGNSA. The CDR3 is made up of 15 amino acids. Trimming took off 6 bases at V and 7 bases at J, with 18 bases between the two ends. The CDR3 DNA reads as TGTGCCAGCAGAAGAACCGCCCCGGTCGTCGGGGAGCTGTTTTTT. Protein: CASRRTAPVVGELFF.

The rearrangement uses TRBV11-2 and TRBJ2-5; 10 bases fit TRBD2. The V gene's germline CDR1 is SGHAT and CDR2 FQNNGV. Unmatched junction bases numbered 9, after V lost 3 bases and J lost 5 bases. The CDR3 is made up of 16 amino acids. The CDR3: CASSFTNGLAVETQYF. The CDR3 DNA reads as TGTGCCAGCAGCTTCACTAACGGACTAGCGGTGGAGACCCAGTACTTC. The full variable domain, in which reference TRBV11-2 and TRBJ2-5 provide the parts outside the CDR3, is EAGVAQSPRYKIIEKRQSVAFWCNPISGHATLYWYQQILGQGPKLLIQFQNNGVVDDSQLPKDRFSAERLKGVDSTLKIQPAKLEDSAVYLCASSFTNGLAVETQYFGPGTRLLVL.

The chain recombines TRBV6-5 with TRBJ2-5; 9 bases line up with TRBD1. Germline assignment: CDR1 MNHEY and CDR2 SVGAGI. With V trimmed by 5 bases and J by 5 bases, 6 bases remained unmatched. There are 14 residues in the CDR3. DNA for the CDR3: TGTGCCAGCAGTACAGGGACAGGGAGGGAGACCCAGTACTTC. Translation: CASSTGTGRETQYF.

The chain recombines TRBV5-4 with TRBJ2-5; 7 bases align to TRBD1. The junction had 5 bases not matched to a gene; V was cut back by 4 bases and J by 5 bases. This CDR3 contains 13 residues. Germline values: CDR1 SGHNT, CDR2 YYREEE (reference sequence). CDR3 nucleotides: TGTGCCAGCAGCCCAGGGGGAGTCGAGACCCAGTACTTC. Protein: CASSPGGVETQYF.

The chain has TRBV7-9 and TRBJ1-5; D remains unclear. The V gene's germline CDR1 is SEHNR and CDR2 FQNEAQ (reference sequence). Trimming cost V 2 bases and J 6 bases, with 8 bases left between them. The CDR3 consists of 13 residues. Written as DNA, the CDR3 is TGTGCCAGCAGCTTATTGGAGGGTCAGCCCCAGCATTTT. Protein product: CASSLLEGQPQHF.

The V gene is TRBV19, the J gene TRBJ1-2; D gene uncertain. Between the trimmed V and J ends, which lost 7 bases and 13 bases, there was a span of 22 bases. The CDR3 is 13 amino acids. Germline values: CDR1 LNHDA, CDR2 SQIVND (reference sequence). CDR3 region: CASKRTISYGLTF. The CDR3 DNA reads TGTGCCAGTAAAAGAACCATCAGCTACGGGCTCACCTTC.

The V call is TRBV21-1, the J call TRBJ2-3; the table's D call, TRBD2, was not checked against the DNA. TRBV21-1 is deemed a pseudogene. The CDR3 has 16 amino acids. CDR3: CASSGSSGGGTDTQYF. For the CDR3, the DNA is TGTGCCAGCAGCGGAAGTAGCGGGGGGGGCACAGATACGCAGTATTTT.

The V gene is TRBV15, the J gene TRBJ2-6; maybe TRBD2 (6 bases). Germline CDR1 reads LNHNV; CDR2 reads YYDKDF (reference sequence). V lost 5 bases and J 0 bases, leaving 11 bases between the germline ends. This CDR3 comprises 16 residues. Here the CDR3 reads CATSGTARSGANVLTF. The CDR3 bases are TGTGCCACCAGCGGGACTGCGCGCTCTGGGGCCAACGTCCTGACTTTC.

The rearrangement joins TRBV28 to TRBJ2-2; D gene unclear. The CDR3 length is 12 residues. Germline V gene data show CDR1 as MDHEN and CDR2 as SYDVKM. V lost 3 bases to trimming and J lost 7 bases, with 6 bases between them. In nucleotides, the CDR3 is TGTGCCAGCAGTTTGCTGGGCGGGGAGCTGTTTTTT. Residues: CASSLLGGELFF.

This chain connects TRBV15 to TRBJ2-7; D remains ambiguous. The germline V gene encodes CDR1 LNHNV and CDR2 YYDKDF (reference sequence). V lost 0 bases and J 2 bases, leaving 8 bases between the germline ends. This CDR3 region has 14 residues. The CDR3 bases are TGTGCCACCAGCAGAGATATGGGAACCTACGAGCAGTACTTC. Translating it yields CATSRDMGTYEQYF.

The V gene is TRBV30, the J gene TRBJ2-1, with 8 bases identical to TRBD2. Germline V gene data show CDR1 as GTSNPN and CDR2 as SVGIG (reference sequence). This CDR3 is built from 17 residues. With V trimmed by 0 bases and J by 4 bases, 11 bases remained unmatched. CDR3 amino acids: CAWSVSRSGRPYNEQFF. The CDR3 coding sequence is TGTGCCTGGAGTGTGTCCCGCAGCGGGAGACCTTACAATGAGCAGTTCTTC.

The chain carries TRBV5-1 and TRBJ1-2; D uncertain. CDR3 length equals 14 residues. Deletions cut 1 base from V and 2 bases from J, with 9 bases between. Germline loops: CDR1 SGHRS, CDR2 YFSETQ. The CDR3 reads CASSLTTGNYGYTF. The CDR3 nucleotides read TGCGCCAGCAGCTTGACTACGGGGAACTATGGCTACACCTTC.

The J gene is TRBJ2-1, the V gene TRBV10-3, with 7 positions matching TRBD1. CDR3 length: 15 residues. V lost 6 bases and J lost 5; bases outside the gene matches: 10. Germline V gene lookup returns CDR1 ENHRY and CDR2 SYGVKD. The CDR3 loop is CAIRDATGRNNEQFF. The CDR3 coding sequence is TGTGCCATCAGGGACGCGACAGGGAGAAACAATGAGCAGTTCTTC.

The chain uses TRBV9 and TRBJ2-3; D gene unclear. Per the germline V gene, CDR1 is SGDLS and CDR2 is YYNGEE. The CDR3 runs 14 residues. V was shortened by 0 bases and J by 5 bases, with 10 bases between the two germline ends. Here the CDR3 reads CASSVDLGKDTQYF. The CDR3 bases are TGTGCCAGCAGCGTAGATCTGGGGAAAGATACGCAGTATTTT.

The chain employs TRBV6-1 and TRBJ1-4; D remains unclear. V was cut by 3 bases and J by 0 bases, with 11 bases left in between. The CDR3 consists of 16 residues. CDR1 is MNHNS, CDR2 SASEGT, per germline. CDR3 nucleotides: TGTGCCAGCAGTGACCAGGACGGAGCAACTAATGAAAAACTGTTTTTT. It codes for CASSDQDGATNEKLFF.